This T cell receptor (beta chain) was profiled in a study of blood T cells in healthy people across ages. Study-wide points: As naive T cell percentage varied, TCR beta diversity correlated strongly with it. Naive and antigen-experienced cells were not separated, limiting conclusive comparison.

Total RNA extracted from each sample amounted to at least 5 micrograms. The germline V and J ends were trimmed by 7 bases and 4 bases, with 20 bases remaining between them. CDR1 is SGHDT and CDR2 is YYEEEE in the germline V gene. The CDR3 covers 15 residues. In its sample, this clonotype was seen many times. The antigen is not known. PCR was performed a second time for roughly 7 to 11 cycles using a sample-barcoded 5' primer and a J-beta primer mix. In TCRdb, the 5' RACE reads were re-called with MiXCR into one record per CDR3 protein. The sample records hundreds of thousands of distinct CDR3 sequences, about 30% being singletons.

The TCR originated in a woman of 80 years or more in good health. V is TRBV5-6 and J is TRBJ2-5; tentative D call: TRBD2 (5 bases). Sequenced input: blood. The CDR3 DNA is TGTGCCAGCGCCTCCCGGCCGCTAGCATCAGAGACCCAGTACTTC. It codes for CASASRPLASETQYF.